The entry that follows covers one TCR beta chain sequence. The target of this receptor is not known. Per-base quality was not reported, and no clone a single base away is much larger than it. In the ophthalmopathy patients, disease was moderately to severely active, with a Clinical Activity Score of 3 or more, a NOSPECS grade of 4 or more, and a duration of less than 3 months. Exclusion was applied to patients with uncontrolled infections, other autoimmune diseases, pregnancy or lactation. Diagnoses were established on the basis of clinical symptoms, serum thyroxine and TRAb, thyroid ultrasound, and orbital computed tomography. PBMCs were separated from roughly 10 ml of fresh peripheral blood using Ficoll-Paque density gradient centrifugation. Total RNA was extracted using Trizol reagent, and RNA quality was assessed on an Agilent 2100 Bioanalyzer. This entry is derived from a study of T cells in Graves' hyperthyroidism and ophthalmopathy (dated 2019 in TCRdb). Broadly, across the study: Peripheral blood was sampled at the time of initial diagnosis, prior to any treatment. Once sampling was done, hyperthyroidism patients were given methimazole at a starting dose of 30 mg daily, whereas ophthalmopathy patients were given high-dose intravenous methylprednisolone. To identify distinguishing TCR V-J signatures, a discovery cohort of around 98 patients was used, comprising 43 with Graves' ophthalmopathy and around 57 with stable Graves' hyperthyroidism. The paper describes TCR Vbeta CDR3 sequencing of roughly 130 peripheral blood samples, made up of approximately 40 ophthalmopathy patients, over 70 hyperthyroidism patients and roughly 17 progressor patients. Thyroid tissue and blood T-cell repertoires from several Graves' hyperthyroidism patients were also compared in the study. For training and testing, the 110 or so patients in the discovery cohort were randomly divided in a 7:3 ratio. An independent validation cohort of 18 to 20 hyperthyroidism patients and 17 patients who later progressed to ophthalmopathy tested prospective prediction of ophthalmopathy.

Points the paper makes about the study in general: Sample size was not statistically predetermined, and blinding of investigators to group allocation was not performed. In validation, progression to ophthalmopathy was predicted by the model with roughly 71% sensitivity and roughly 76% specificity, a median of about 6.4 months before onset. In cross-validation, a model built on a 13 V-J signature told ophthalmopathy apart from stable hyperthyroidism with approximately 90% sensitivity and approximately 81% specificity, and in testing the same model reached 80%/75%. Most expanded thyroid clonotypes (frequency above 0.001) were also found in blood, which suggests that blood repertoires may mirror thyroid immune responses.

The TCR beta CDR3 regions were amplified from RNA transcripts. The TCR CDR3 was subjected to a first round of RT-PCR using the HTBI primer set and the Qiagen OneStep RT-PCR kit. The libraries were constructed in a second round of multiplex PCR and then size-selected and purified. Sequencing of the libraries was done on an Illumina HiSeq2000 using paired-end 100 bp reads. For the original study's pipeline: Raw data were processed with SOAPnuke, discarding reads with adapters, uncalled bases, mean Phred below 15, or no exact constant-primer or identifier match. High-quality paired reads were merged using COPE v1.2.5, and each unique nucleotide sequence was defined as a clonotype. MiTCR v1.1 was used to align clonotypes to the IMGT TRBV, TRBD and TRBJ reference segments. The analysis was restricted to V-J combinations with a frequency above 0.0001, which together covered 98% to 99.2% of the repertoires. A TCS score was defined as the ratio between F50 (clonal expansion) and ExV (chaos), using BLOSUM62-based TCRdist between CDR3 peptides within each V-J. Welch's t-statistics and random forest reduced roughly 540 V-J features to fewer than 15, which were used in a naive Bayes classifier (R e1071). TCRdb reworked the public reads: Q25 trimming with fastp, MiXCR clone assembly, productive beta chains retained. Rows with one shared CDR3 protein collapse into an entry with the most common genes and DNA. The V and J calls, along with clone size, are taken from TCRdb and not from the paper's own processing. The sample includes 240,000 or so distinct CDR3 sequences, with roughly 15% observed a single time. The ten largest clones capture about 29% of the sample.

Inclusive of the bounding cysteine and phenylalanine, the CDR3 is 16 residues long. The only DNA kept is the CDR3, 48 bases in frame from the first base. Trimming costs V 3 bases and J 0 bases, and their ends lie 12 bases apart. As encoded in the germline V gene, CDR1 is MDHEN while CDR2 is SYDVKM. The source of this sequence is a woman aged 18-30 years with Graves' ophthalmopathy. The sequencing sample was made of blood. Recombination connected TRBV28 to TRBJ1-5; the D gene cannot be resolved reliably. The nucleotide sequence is TGTGCCAGCAGTTTCGAGGGTCCCTCTAGCAATCAGCCCCAGCATTTT. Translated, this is CASSFEGPSSNQPQHF.